This T cell receptor (beta chain) was observed in a study of shared clonotypes between healthy human individuals. The wider study: Three CD4 naive, three CD4 memory, two CD8 naive and one CD8 memory plate were used per donor.

The V gene's germline CDR1 is MDHEN and CDR2 SYDVKM. This CDR3 is built from 13 residues. Once extracted for a subset, genomic DNA was divided evenly among several immunoSEQ plates. Sequencing was performed with immunoSEQ multiplex PCR; in TCRdb, only in-frame clones are kept and a portion is missing. The table records hundreds of thousands of clones, almost 97% of them present only once. The TCR sequence derives from a woman in her 30s in good health. The rearrangement joins TRBV28 to TRBJ2-5, with unresolved D. The DNA end favors TRBJ2-7, so the J call may be wrong. Sequencing input: naive CD4+ T cells sorted from blood. Subset denoted: CD45RA+ positively selected. CDR3 DNA sequence: TGTGCCACCTCCGTGCCTCCGTCCTACGAGCAGTACTTC. This encodes CATSVPPSYEQYF.